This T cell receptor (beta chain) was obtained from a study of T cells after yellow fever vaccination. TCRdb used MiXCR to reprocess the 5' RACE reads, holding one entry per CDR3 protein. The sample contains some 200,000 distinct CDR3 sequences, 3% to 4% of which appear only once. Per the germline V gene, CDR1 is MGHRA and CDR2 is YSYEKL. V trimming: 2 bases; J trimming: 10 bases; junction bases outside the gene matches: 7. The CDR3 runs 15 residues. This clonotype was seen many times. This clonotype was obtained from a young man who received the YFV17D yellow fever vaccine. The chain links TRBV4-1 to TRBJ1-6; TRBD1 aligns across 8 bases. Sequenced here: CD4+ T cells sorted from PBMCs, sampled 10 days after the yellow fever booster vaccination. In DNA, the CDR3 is TGCGCCAGCAGCCAATGGGGCCAGGGGGCCTCACCCCTCCACTTT. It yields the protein CASSQWGQGASPLHF.